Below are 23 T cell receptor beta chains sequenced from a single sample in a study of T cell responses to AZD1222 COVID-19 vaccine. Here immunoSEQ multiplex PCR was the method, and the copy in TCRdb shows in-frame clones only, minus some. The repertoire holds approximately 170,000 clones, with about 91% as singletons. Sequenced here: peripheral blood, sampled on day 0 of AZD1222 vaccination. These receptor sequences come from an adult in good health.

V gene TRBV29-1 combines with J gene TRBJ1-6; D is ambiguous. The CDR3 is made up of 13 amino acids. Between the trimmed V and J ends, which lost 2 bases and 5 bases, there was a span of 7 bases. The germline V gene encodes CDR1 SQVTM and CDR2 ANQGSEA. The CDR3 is CSVEIGNNSPLHF. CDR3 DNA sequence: TGCAGCGTTGAAATAGGGAATAATTCACCCCTCCACTTT.

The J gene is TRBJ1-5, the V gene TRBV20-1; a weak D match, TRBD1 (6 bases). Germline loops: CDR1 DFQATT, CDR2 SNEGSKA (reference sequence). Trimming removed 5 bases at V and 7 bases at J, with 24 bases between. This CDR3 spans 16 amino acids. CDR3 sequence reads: CSAREDGRGGDQPQHF. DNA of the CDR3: TGCAGTGCTCGTGAGGACGGCAGGGGAGGGGACCAGCCCCAGCATTTT.

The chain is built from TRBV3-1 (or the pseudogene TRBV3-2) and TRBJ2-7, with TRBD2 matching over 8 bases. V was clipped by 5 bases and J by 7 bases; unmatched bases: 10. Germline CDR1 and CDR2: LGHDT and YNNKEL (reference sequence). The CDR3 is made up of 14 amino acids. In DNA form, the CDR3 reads TGTGCCAGCAGCTACAGAGCGGGAGATGGGGAGCAGTACTTC. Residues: CASSYRAGDGEQYF.

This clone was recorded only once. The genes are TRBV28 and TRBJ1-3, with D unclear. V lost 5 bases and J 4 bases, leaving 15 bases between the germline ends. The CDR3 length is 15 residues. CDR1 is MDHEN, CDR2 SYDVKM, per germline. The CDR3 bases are TGTGCCAGCAGTCCCATCAGAGGTGCGGGAAACACCATATATTTT. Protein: CASSPIRGAGNTIYF.

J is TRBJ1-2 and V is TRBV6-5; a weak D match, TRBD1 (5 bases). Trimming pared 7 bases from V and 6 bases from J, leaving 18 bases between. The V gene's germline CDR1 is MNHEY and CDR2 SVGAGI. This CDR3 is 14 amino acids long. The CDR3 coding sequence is TGTGCCAGCACAGGGAGAGGGAGGGCCGATGGCTACACCTTC. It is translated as CASTGRGRADGYTF.

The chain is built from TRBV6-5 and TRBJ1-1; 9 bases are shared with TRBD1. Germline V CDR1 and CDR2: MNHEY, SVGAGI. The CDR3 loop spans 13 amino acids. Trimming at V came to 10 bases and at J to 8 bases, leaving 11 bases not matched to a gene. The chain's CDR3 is CATHTGTGNEAFF. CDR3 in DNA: TGTGCCACGCATACCGGGACAGGGAACGAAGCTTTCTTT.

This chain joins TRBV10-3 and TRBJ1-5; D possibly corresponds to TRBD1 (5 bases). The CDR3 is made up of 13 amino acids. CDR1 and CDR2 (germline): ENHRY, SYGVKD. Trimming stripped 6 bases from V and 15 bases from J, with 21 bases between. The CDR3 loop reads CAIRDTVRDLGHF. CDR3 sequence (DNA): TGTGCCATCAGAGACACGGTCCGGGACCTCGGGCATTTT.

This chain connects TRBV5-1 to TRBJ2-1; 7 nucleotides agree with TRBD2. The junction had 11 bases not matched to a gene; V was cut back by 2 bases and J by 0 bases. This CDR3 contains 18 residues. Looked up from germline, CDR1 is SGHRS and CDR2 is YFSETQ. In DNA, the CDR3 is TGCGCCAGCAGCTTCGGACTAGGAACCTCCCCCTCCTACAATGAGCAGTTCTTC. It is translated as CASSFGLGTSPSYNEQFF. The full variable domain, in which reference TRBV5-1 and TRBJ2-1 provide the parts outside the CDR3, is KAGVTQTPRYLIKTRGQQVTLSCSPISGHRSVSWYQQTPGQGLQFLFEYFSETQRNKGNFPGRFSGRQFSNSRSEMNVSTLELGDSALYLCASSFGLGTSPSYNEQFFGPGTRLTVL.

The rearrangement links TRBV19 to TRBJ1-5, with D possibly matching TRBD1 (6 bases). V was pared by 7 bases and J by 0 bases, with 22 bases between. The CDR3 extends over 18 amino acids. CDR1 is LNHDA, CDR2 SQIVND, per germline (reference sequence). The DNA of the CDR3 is TGTGCCAGTACCTCTCGAGACAGGAGAATGAATAGCAATCAGCCCCAGCATTTT. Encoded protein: CASTSRDRRMNSNQPQHF. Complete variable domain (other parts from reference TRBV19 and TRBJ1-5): DGGITQSPKYLFRKEGQNVTLSCEQNLNHDAMYWYRQDPGQGLRLIYYSQIVNDFQKGDIAEGYSVSREKKESFPLTVTSAQKNPTAFYLCASTSRDRRMNSNQPQHFGDGTRLSIL.

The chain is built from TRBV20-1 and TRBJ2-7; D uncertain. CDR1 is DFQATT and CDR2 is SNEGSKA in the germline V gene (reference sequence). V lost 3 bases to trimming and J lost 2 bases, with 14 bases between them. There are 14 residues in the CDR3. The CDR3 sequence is CSASPASSPYEQYF. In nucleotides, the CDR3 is TGCAGTGCTAGTCCGGCATCCTCCCCCTACGAGCAGTACTTC.

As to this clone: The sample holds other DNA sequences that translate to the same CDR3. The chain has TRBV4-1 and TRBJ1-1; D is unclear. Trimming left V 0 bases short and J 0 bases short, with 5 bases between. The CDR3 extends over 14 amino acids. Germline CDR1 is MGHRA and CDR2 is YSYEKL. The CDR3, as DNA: TGCGCCAGCAGCCAAGATAGGGTGAACACTGAAGCTTTCTTT. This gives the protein CASSQDRVNTEAFF.

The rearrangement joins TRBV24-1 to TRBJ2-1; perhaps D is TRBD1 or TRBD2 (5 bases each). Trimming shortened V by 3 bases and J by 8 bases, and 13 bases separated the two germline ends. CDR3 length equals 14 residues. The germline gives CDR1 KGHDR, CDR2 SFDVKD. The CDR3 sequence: CATSDRERGDEQFF. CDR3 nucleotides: TGTGCCACCAGTGATAGGGAGAGGGGCGATGAGCAGTTCTTC.

The CDR3 spells CASSPPGSYNEQFF. The CDR3 bases are TGTGCCAGCAGCCCCCCGGGCTCCTACAATGAGCAGTTCTTC. The chain has TRBV9 and TRBJ2-1; no clear D. The CDR3 contains 14 residues. Germline values: CDR1 SGDLS, CDR2 YYNGEE. Trimming left V 4 bases short and J 0 bases short, with 8 bases between. Full variable domain (rest looked up from reference TRBV9 and TRBJ2-1): DSGVTQTPKHLITATGQRVTLRCSPRSGDLSVYWYQQSLDQGLQFLIQYYNGEERAKGNILERFSAQQFPDLHSELNLSSLELGDSALYFCASSPPGSYNEQFFGPGTRLTVL.

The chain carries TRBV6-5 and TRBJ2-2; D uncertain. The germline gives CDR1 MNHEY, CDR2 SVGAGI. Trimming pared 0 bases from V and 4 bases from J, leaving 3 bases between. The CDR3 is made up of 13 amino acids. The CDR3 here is CASSYSFTGELFF. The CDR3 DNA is TGTGCCAGCAGTTACTCATTCACCGGGGAGCTGTTTTTT.

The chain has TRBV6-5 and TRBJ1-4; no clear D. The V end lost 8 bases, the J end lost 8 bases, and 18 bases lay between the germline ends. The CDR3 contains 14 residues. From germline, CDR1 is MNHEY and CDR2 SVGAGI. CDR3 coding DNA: TGTGCCAGCCGTAGTGGGTCCGGCAGGGAAAAACTGTTTTTT. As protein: CASRSGSGREKLFF.

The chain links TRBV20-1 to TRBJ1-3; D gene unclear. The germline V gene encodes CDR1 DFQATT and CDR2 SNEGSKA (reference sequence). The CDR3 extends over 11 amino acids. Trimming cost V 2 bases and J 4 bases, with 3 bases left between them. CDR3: CSARRGNTIYF. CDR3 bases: TGCAGTGCTAGAAGGGGAAACACCATATATTTT.

The DNA for the CDR3 is TGTGCCAGCAGTTTTAGCGACAGGGAGAATGGCTACACCTTC. Translating it yields CASSFSDRENGYTF. The chain couples TRBV28 to TRBJ1-2, with TRBD1 identical over 7 bases. Germline CDR1 is MDHEN and CDR2 is SYDVKM. Trimming cost V 3 bases and J 6 bases; bases outside gene matches: 7. There are 14 residues in the CDR3.

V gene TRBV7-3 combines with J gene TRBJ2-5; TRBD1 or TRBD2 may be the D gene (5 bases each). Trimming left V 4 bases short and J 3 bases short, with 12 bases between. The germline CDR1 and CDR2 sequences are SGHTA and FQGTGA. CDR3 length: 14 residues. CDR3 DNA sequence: TGTGCCAGCAGCTCCTTTGGGGGTAAAGAGACCCAGTACTTC. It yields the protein CASSSFGGKETQYF.

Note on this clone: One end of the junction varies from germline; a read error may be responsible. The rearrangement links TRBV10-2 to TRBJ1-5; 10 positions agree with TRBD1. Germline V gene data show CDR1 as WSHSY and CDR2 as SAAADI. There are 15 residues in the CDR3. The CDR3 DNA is TGCGCCAGCAGTCCTGGGGACAGGGGCAAGCAGCCCCAGCATTTT. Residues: CASSPGDRGKQPQHF.

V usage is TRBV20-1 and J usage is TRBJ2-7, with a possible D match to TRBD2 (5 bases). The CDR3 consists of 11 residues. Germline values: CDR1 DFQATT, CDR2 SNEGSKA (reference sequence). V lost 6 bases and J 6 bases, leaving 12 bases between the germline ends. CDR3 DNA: TGCAGTGCAACCCCCGGAGGCGAGCAGTACTTC. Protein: CSATPGGEQYF.

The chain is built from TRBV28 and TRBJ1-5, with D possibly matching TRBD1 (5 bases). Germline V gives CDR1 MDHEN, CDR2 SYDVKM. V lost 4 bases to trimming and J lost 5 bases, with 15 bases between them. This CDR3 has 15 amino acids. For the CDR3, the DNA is TGTGCCAGCAGTTCCCCTGGCGGGGGATATCAGCCCCAGCATTTT. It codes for CASSSPGGGYQPQHF.

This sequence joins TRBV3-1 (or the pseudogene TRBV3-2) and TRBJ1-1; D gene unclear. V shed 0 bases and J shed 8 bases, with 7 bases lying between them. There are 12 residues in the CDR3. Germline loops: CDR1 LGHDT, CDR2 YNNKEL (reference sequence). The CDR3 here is CASSQDTREAFF. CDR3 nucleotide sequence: TGTGCCAGCAGCCAAGATACCCGCGAAGCTTTCTTT.

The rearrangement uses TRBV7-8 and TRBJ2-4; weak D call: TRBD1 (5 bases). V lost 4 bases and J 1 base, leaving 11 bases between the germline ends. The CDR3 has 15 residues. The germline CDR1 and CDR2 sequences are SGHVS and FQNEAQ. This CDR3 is CASSSSGAAKNIQYF. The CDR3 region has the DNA TGTGCCAGCAGCTCCTCTGGGGCGGCCAAAAACATTCAGTACTTC.